This TCR beta chain is from a study of early T cells in non-severe SARS-CoV-2 infection (dated by TCRdb to about 2021). Context from the whole study: Bulk RNA from unsorted whole blood was used for TCR sequencing, so alpha and beta chains could not be paired. General conclusions and limits of the study: VDJdb matching was skewed toward anti-spike CD8 responses, so virus-specific expansions were likely underestimated and private and CD4 specificities were missed.

From the cysteine through the phenylalanine, the CDR3 covers 15 amino acids. Solely the CDR3 DNA is kept, with 45 bases framed from the first base. Via the germline V gene (reference sequence), CDR1 is PRHDT and CDR2 FYEKMQ. Trimming at the junction amounts to 4 bases on V and 4 bases on J, and the germline ends lie 17 bases apart. This was a case-control study nested in a cohort of healthcare workers in London, UK, who had nasopharyngeal swab PCR tests and blood samples taken every week. Healthcare workers were recruited during the week of the UK lockdown, between 23 and 31 March 2020, and followed weekly for up to roughly 15 weeks. This clonotype has a handful of counts. Its antigen target is currently unknown. Base qualities are missing; no much larger clone stands one base away. The receptor library was made with 5' RACE. This sample was sequenced with a NextSeq 500. Unique molecular identifiers were attached to individual cDNA molecules in the TCR library protocol so that sequencing error and PCR bias could be corrected. Both TCR alpha and beta chains were sequenced, and tight co-correlation was observed between alpha and beta sequence abundances in each sample. In the authors' own workflow: Decombinator V4 was used to annotate the V gene, J gene and CDR3 of the TCR sequences. TCRs were defined as expanded if a significant change between any two time points was detected under a Poisson model with p below 0.0001. TCR abundances were normalised to the total number of TCRs sequenced per sample and expressed as counts per million. MAIT TCRs were defined by TRAV1-2 paired with TRAJ12, TRAJ20 or TRAJ33, and iNKT TCRs by TRAV10 paired with TRAJ18. VDJdb, accessed on 1 November 2021, was searched for TCRs annotated for CMV, EBV and SARS-CoV-2, and TCRs annotated for more than one antigen were excluded. In TCRdb, the public reads were trimmed at Q25 with fastp and aligned with MiXCR, with productive beta chains retained. When rows share a CDR3 protein, they turn into one entry using the most common DNA and genes. Clone size and V and J calls follow TCRdb, not the original study. A total of about 64,000 distinct CDR3 sequences appear in this sample, almost 9% of them only once. The ten most abundant clones make up roughly 12% of the sample.

The sequencing used whole blood, collected at baseline. The chain was built from TRBV13 and TRBJ2-7; a confident D gene designation cannot be given. The clonotype was recovered from an adult who was a healthcare worker with PCR-confirmed SARS-CoV-2 infection or an uninfected control (not recorded which). The CDR3 reads CASSSLLGPAYEQYF. The nucleotide sequence reads TGTGCCAGCAGCTCTTTGCTCGGGCCGGCTTACGAGCAGTACTTC. With the rest looked up from the reference TRBV13 and TRBJ2-7 genes rather than sequenced, the full variable domain is AAGVIQSPRHLIKEKRETATLKCYPIPRHDTVYWYQQGPGQDPQFLISFYEKMQSDKGSIPDRFSAQQFSDYHSELNMSSLELGDSALYFCASSSLLGPAYEQYFGPGTRLTVT.